These T cell receptor beta chains were read from a single sample in a study of T cells after yellow fever vaccination. In TCRdb, the 5' RACE reads were re-called with MiXCR into one record per CDR3 protein. The repertoire holds a few hundred thousand distinct CDR3 sequences, 3.2% seen once, with roughly 3% in the top ten. This specimen was CD4+ T cells sorted from PBMCs, taken 10 days after the yellow fever booster vaccination. The receptors here all came from a young man who received the YFV17D yellow fever vaccine. CDR3s include the opening cysteine and the closing phenylalanine or tryptophan. Fields, in order: CDR3 protein, CDR3 DNA, J gene, D gene, V gene, clone size. A D gene is named only where the DNA matches it firmly. A row's size may be missing; if present it is once, few, many or a size class.

CDR3aa: CASSQDSLKWGEQFF
CDR3nt: TGCGCCAGCAGCCAAGATTCCTTAAAGTGGGGTGAGCAGTTCTTC
j_gene: TRBJ2-1
d_gene: -
v_gene: TRBV4-3
abundance: many

CDR3aa: CASSPPGRSRETQYF
CDR3nt: TGTGCCAGCTCACCACCCGGACGCTCCCGGGAGACCCAGTACTTC
j_gene: TRBJ2-5
d_gene: -
v_gene: TRBV18
abundance: -

CDR3aa: CASSLKAGWRETQYF
CDR3nt: TGTGCCAGCAGCTTAAAGGCAGGGTGGCGAGAGACCCAGTACTTC
j_gene: TRBJ2-5
d_gene: -
v_gene: TRBV7-8
abundance: many

CDR3aa: CASSTQYRAGYEQYF
CDR3nt: TGTGCCAGCAGCACCCAATACAGGGCAGGCTACGAGCAGTACTTC
j_gene: TRBJ2-7
d_gene: -
v_gene: TRBV21-1
abundance: -

CDR3aa: CASREQNTEAFF
CDR3nt: TGTGCCAGCAGGGAACAGAACACTGAAGCTTTCTTT
j_gene: TRBJ1-1
d_gene: -
v_gene: TRBV12-3/TRBV12-4
abundance: many

CDR3aa: CASSGGGHGADTQYF
CDR3nt: TGTGCCAGCAGCGGAGGGGGTCATGGTGCAGATACGCAGTATTTT
j_gene: TRBJ2-3
d_gene: -
v_gene: TRBV9
abundance: few

CDR3aa: CASSQVKTEQYF
CDR3nt: TGTGCCAGCAGCCAAGTAAAGACCGAGCAGTACTTC
j_gene: TRBJ2-7
d_gene: -
v_gene: TRBV3-1
abundance: many

CDR3aa: CASSLISAITSTDTQYF
CDR3nt: TGTGCCAGCAGCTTAATCTCGGCTATCACTAGCACAGATACGCAGTATTTT
j_gene: TRBJ2-3
d_gene: -
v_gene: TRBV7-3
abundance: many

CDR3aa: CASSTTSGRSSYNEQFF
CDR3nt: TGTGCCAGCAGCACCACTAGCGGGCGGAGCTCCTACAATGAGCAGTTCTTC
j_gene: TRBJ2-1
d_gene: TRBD2
v_gene: TRBV6-1
abundance: -

CDR3aa: CASSSGQGGYNEQFF
CDR3nt: TGTGCCAGCAGTTCTGGGCAGGGGGGGTACAATGAGCAGTTCTTC
j_gene: TRBJ2-1
d_gene: -
v_gene: TRBV28
abundance: -

CDR3aa: CASARGYGYTF
CDR3nt: TGTGCTAGTGCCCGGGGCTATGGCTACACCTTC
j_gene: TRBJ1-2
d_gene: -
v_gene: TRBV12-5
abundance: -

CDR3aa: CASSQTPAVTGNTIYF
CDR3nt: TGTGCCAGCAGCCAAACCCCGGCGGTAACTGGAAACACCATATATTTT
j_gene: TRBJ1-3
d_gene: -
v_gene: TRBV3-1
abundance: -

CDR3aa: CASSLTGSWDTEAFF
CDR3nt: TGTGCCAGCAGCTTAACAGGGTCTTGGGACACTGAAGCTTTCTTT
j_gene: TRBJ1-1
d_gene: -
v_gene: TRBV7-8
abundance: -

CDR3aa: CSARSPSSRSGTQYF
CDR3nt: TGCAGTGCTAGATCTCCTAGCTCTCGATCTGGGACCCAGTACTTC
j_gene: TRBJ2-5
d_gene: -
v_gene: TRBV20-1
abundance: many

CDR3aa: CASRETTDTQYF
CDR3nt: TGTGCCAGCAGAGAGACCACAGATACGCAGTATTTT
j_gene: TRBJ2-3
d_gene: -
v_gene: TRBV6-1
abundance: -

CDR3aa: CASSWTPQADGYTF
CDR3nt: TGTGCCAGCAGCTGGACACCCCAGGCCGATGGCTACACCTTC
j_gene: TRBJ1-2
d_gene: -
v_gene: TRBV5-4
abundance: few

CDR3aa: CASSPLQDGPNGYTF
CDR3nt: TGTGCCAGCTCACCTTTACAGGACGGACCAAATGGCTACACCTTC
j_gene: TRBJ1-2
d_gene: -
v_gene: TRBV18
abundance: many

CDR3aa: CASSYAADRPYNEQFF
CDR3nt: TGTGCCAGCAGTTACGCGGCGGATCGACCTTACAATGAGCAGTTCTTC
j_gene: TRBJ2-1
d_gene: -
v_gene: TRBV6-2/TRBV6-3
abundance: few

CDR3aa: CASSPLTSPNNEQFF
CDR3nt: TGTGCCAGCTCACCACTGACTAGCCCCAACAATGAGCAGTTCTTC
j_gene: TRBJ2-1
d_gene: TRBD2
v_gene: TRBV18
abundance: once

CDR3aa: CASSVGGTSGSYEQYF
CDR3nt: TGTGCCAGCAGCGTAGGAGGCACTAGCGGCTCCTACGAGCAGTACTTC
j_gene: TRBJ2-7
d_gene: TRBD2
v_gene: TRBV9
abundance: few

CDR3aa: CSVADRGYETQYF
CDR3nt: TGCAGCGTCGCGGACAGGGGGTACGAGACCCAGTACTTC
j_gene: TRBJ2-5
d_gene: TRBD1
v_gene: TRBV29-1
abundance: -

CDR3aa: CASSQFLAGGAGELFF
CDR3nt: TGTGCCAGCAGCCAATTCCTAGCAGGGGGTGCCGGGGAGCTGTTTTTT
j_gene: TRBJ2-2
d_gene: TRBD1
v_gene: TRBV3-1
abundance: many